Listed here are 6 T cell receptor beta chains from one sample, sequenced in a study of T cell repertoires in ileal Crohn's disease. The repertoire was sequenced with immunoSEQ multiplex PCR; TCRdb's copy has only in-frame clones and lacks some. The sample contains 9,500 to 13,000 clones, about 76% of which appear only once. The sequencing input was ileal tissue. These receptors all stem from an adult with Crohn's disease.

This clone was seen only a few times. J is TRBJ2-2 and V is TRBV2; D perhaps matches TRBD1 (6 bases). Germline lookup yields CDR1 SNHLY and CDR2 FYNNEI. The CDR3 is 14 amino acids. The V end was cut by 5 bases, the J end by 5 bases, with 12 bases between. In DNA form, the CDR3 reads TGTGCCAGCAGTAACCCAGGGGATACCGGGGAGCTGTTTTTT. Protein sequence: CASSNPGDTGELFF. The full variable domain, its missing parts supplied by reference TRBV2 and TRBJ2-2, is EPEVTQTPSHQVTQMGQEVILRCVPISNHLYFYWYRQILGQKVEFLVSFYNNEISEKSEIFDDQFSVERPDGSNFTLKIRSTKLEDSAMYFCASSNPGDTGELFFGEGSRLTVL.

The rearrangement links TRBV29-1 to TRBJ1-1, with D possibly matching TRBD1 (5 bases). Trimming removed 6 bases from V and 2 bases from J, with 19 bases in between. The CDR3 contains 15 residues. CDR1 SQVTM and CDR2 ANQGSEA come from the germline V gene. CDR3 sequence (DNA): TGCAGCGTCCGAACCTACACAGGTTTAAACACTGAAGCTTTCTTT. This sequence encodes CSVRTYTGLNTEAFF.

The chain uses TRBV19 and TRBJ2-4, with 7 bases matching TRBD2. The CDR3 length is 14 residues. Trimming removed 3 bases from V and 8 bases from J; junction bases left unmatched: 7. CDR1 LNHDA and CDR2 SQIVND come from the germline V gene (reference sequence). The CDR3 region has the DNA TGTGCCAGTAGTATCCCCGGACTAGGGGACATTCAGTACTTC. As protein: CASSIPGLGDIQYF. The full variable domain, its missing parts supplied by reference TRBV19 and TRBJ2-4, is DGGITQSPKYLFRKEGQNVTLSCEQNLNHDAMYWYRQDPGQGLRLIYYSQIVNDFQKGDIAEGYSVSREKKESFPLTVTSAQKNPTAFYLCASSIPGLGDIQYFGAGTRLSVL.

The chain recombines TRBV29-1 with TRBJ1-2, with D perhaps TRBD1 (6 bases). Germline values: CDR1 SQVTM, CDR2 ANQGSEA. Trimming stripped 8 bases from V and 7 bases from J, with 20 bases between. The CDR3 runs 13 residues. CDR3 coding DNA: TGCAGCTCACTTGCCGCGGGGGCGGGTGGCTACACCTTC. Translated, it gives CSSLAAGAGGYTF.

This chain links TRBV5-6 with TRBJ2-5; no definite D call. This CDR3 comprises 13 residues. Looked up from germline, CDR1 is SGHDT and CDR2 is YYEEEE. V lost 4 bases, J lost 3 bases, and 10 bases lay in between. CDR3 sequence (DNA): TGTGCCAGCAGCCCCGCCCGAGAAGAGACCCAGTACTTC. It specifies CASSPAREETQYF.

The chain links TRBV4-3 to TRBJ2-2; D perhaps matches TRBD2 (5 bases). CDR1 LGHNA and CDR2 YSLEER come from the germline V gene. CDR3 length equals 16 residues. Trimming took 4 bases from V and 0 from J, leaving 12 bases between them. The CDR3 loop reads CASSLGLAANTGELFF. In DNA form, the CDR3 reads TGCGCCAGCAGCCTAGGGCTAGCAGCGAACACCGGGGAGCTGTTTTTT.